These 20 T cell receptor beta chains share one sample of origin, sequenced in a study of blood T cell repertoires in COVID-19. Here immunoSEQ multiplex PCR was the method, and the copy in TCRdb shows in-frame clones only, minus some. The table lists approximately 300,000 clones, nearly 90% of them singletons. Specimen: PBMCs or T cells enriched from blood (not recorded which). The receptors were sampled from a woman in her 30s who had recovered from COVID-19.

V usage is TRBV14 and J usage is TRBJ2-3, with TRBD2 as a possible D gene (5 bases). Per germline, CDR1 SGHDN and CDR2 FVKESK. The CDR3 extends over 17 amino acids. Trimming removed 4 bases from V and 2 bases from J, with 19 bases in between. In nucleotides, the CDR3 is TGTGCCAGCAGCCTCCCCGGGGTAAGACCTTCCACAGATACGCAGTATTTT. Its translation: CASSLPGVRPSTDTQYF.

To note about this clone: This sample also contains other DNA sequences that code for the same CDR3. The V gene is TRBV30, the J gene TRBJ1-4; D unclear. The ends were cut back, 3 bases at V and 4 bases at J, with 9 bases in the middle. The V gene's germline CDR1 is GTSNPN and CDR2 SVGIG (reference sequence). This CDR3 has 13 residues. CDR3 sequence: CAWSPRVNEKLFF. Here the CDR3 DNA reads TGTGCCTGGAGCCCACGGGTTAATGAAAAACTGTTTTTT.

This clone was recorded only once. This chain uses TRBV9 with TRBJ1-1; D not resolved. Between the trimmed V and J ends, which lost 0 bases and 0 bases, there was a span of 9 bases. Germline assignment: CDR1 SGDLS and CDR2 YYNGEE. The CDR3 has 15 amino acids. The CDR3, as DNA: TGTGCCAGCAGCGTAGAGAGCCGGTTGAACACTGAAGCTTTCTTT. Encoded protein: CASSVESRLNTEAFF. The full variable domain, completed using reference TRBV9 and TRBJ1-1, is DSGVTQTPKHLITATGQRVTLRCSPRSGDLSVYWYQQSLDQGLQFLIQYYNGEERAKGNILERFSAQQFPDLHSELNLSSLELGDSALYFCASSVESRLNTEAFFGQGTRLTVV.

This clone was recorded once. V and J are TRBV27 and TRBJ1-2; 7 bases align to TRBD1. There are 16 residues in the CDR3. Germline V gene sequence: CDR1 MNHEY, CDR2 SMNVEV (reference sequence). With 1 base clipped from V and 7 bases from J, the junction kept 12 bases outside the gene matches. CDR3 region: CASSLLVGTAPSGYTF. Here the CDR3 DNA reads TGTGCCAGCAGTTTATTGGTTGGGACAGCCCCTAGTGGCTACACCTTC.

V gene TRBV7-2 combines with J gene TRBJ1-5; 8 nucleotides match TRBD1. This CDR3 has 14 residues. Germline V lookup: CDR1 SGHTA, CDR2 FQGNSA. After removal of 5 bases from V and 10 bases from J, the junction contained 10 bases not matched to a gene. The CDR3 region is CASSEDRGRRPQHF. The DNA for the CDR3 is TGTGCCAGCAGCGAAGACAGGGGACGTCGACCCCAGCATTTT.

There are a few counts of this clone. V and J are TRBV5-6 and TRBJ1-1, with D perhaps TRBD1 (6 bases). Trimming left V 0 bases short and J 4 bases short, with 16 bases between. CDR1 SGHDT and CDR2 YYEEEE come from the germline V gene. The CDR3 totals 16 residues. CDR3 sequence (DNA): TGTGCCAGCAGCTTGGGCAGGGGCGAGGTTAGCACTGAAGCTTTCTTT. This encodes CASSLGRGEVSTEAFF.

The chain joins TRBV7-2 to TRBJ2-7; D might be TRBD1 (6 bases). The V gene lost 5 bases and the J gene lost 6 bases, with 20 bases spanning the gap. Germline CDR1 reads SGHTA; CDR2 reads FQGNSA. This CDR3 comprises 15 residues. The CDR3 DNA sequence: TGTGCCAGCAGCACTAAAACAGGGTTGGGCTTCGAGCAGTACTTC. This encodes CASSTKTGLGFEQYF.

The chain uses TRBV5-6 and TRBJ2-7; D remains unclear. The V and J ends lost 2 bases and 1 base respectively, with 13 bases between them. The CDR3 consists of 15 residues. The germline V gene encodes CDR1 SGHDT and CDR2 YYEEEE. The CDR3 is CASSFFRRPSYEQYF. The CDR3 DNA follows: TGTGCCAGCAGCTTTTTCCGGAGACCTTCCTACGAGCAGTACTTC.

The chain links TRBV2 to TRBJ1-1; no clear D. V lost 6 bases and J lost 11, with 10 bases in between. Germline CDR1 reads SNHLY; CDR2 reads FYNNEI. The CDR3 totals 10 residues. The CDR3 loop is CASRGRWAFF. The CDR3 DNA sequence: TGTGCCAGCAGAGGCAGGTGGGCTTTCTTT.

The rearrangement joins TRBV30 to TRBJ2-7, with 7 bases identical to TRBD2. This CDR3 is 15 amino acids long. V lost 4 bases and J lost 0; bases outside the gene matches: 9. Germline V lookup: CDR1 GTSNPN, CDR2 SVGIG (reference sequence). As DNA, the CDR3 is TGTGCCTGGACTAAAAGGAGCGGGGACTCCTACGAGCAGTACTTC. Translated: CAWTKRSGDSYEQYF.

The chain uses TRBV7-9 and TRBJ2-3; D possibly corresponds to TRBD2 (5 bases). Between the trimmed V and J ends, which lost 2 bases and 0 bases, there was a span of 9 bases. The germline V gene encodes CDR1 SEHNR and CDR2 FQNEAQ (reference sequence). This CDR3 comprises 15 residues. In DNA, the CDR3 is TGTGCCAGCAGCTTACTAGCACCTAGCACAGATACGCAGTATTTT. This codes for CASSLLAPSTDTQYF.

The chain uses TRBV6-6 and TRBJ1-2, with D possibly matching TRBD1 (6 bases). Trimming removed 6 bases at V and 2 bases at J, with 10 bases between. The V gene's germline CDR1 is MNHNY and CDR2 SVGAGI (reference sequence). The CDR3 totals 13 residues. The CDR3 sequence: CASSPQGNYGYTF. The CDR3 nucleotides are TGTGCCAGCAGCCCACAGGGCAACTATGGCTACACCTTC.

This chain joins TRBV29-1 and TRBJ2-7; TRBD2 agrees at 12 bases. This CDR3 contains 13 residues. CDR1 SQVTM and CDR2 ANQGSEA come from the germline V gene. CDR3 amino acids: CSGLAGGLNEQYF. The CDR3 region has the DNA TGCAGTGGGCTAGCGGGGGGGCTCAACGAGCAGTACTTC.

The genes are TRBV30 and TRBJ2-7; D unclear. Germline lookup yields CDR1 GTSNPN and CDR2 SVGIG (reference sequence). The CDR3 contains 13 residues. Trimming removed 0 bases from V and 2 bases from J, with 8 bases in between. The CDR3 sequence is CAWSVTYPYEQYF. The CDR3 coding sequence is TGTGCCTGGAGTGTGACTTATCCCTACGAGCAGTACTTC.

V and J are TRBV5-1 and TRBJ1-2, with TRBD1 matching over 9 bases. Looked up from germline, CDR1 is SGHRS and CDR2 is YFSETQ. Trimming at V came to 4 bases and at J to 3 bases, leaving 10 bases not matched to a gene. This CDR3 has 16 amino acids. Here the CDR3 reads CASSGTGTGSHYGYTF. The CDR3 DNA reads TGCGCCAGCAGCGGGACCGGGACAGGGTCTCACTATGGCTACACCTTC.

The chain uses TRBV5-1 and TRBJ2-7, with D possibly TRBD1 on 6 matching bases. The CDR3 runs to 14 residues. Germline-derived CDR1 and CDR2 are SGHRS and YFSETQ. V lost 4 bases, J lost 0 bases, and 11 bases lay in between. In nucleotides, the CDR3 is TGCGCCAGCAGCCCCGGACAGCCCTCCTACGAGCAGTACTTC. This codes for CASSPGQPSYEQYF.

The chain uses TRBV7-9 and TRBJ1-2; D possibly corresponds to TRBD1 (5 bases). The CDR3 runs to 17 residues. Germline CDR1 and CDR2: SEHNR and FQNEAQ (reference sequence). V was pared by 4 bases and J by 0 bases, with 18 bases between. In nucleotides, the CDR3 is TGTGCCAGCAGCTCGGACACCAGTCTCCCCTCTAACTATGGCTACACCTTC. Its translation: CASSSDTSLPSNYGYTF.

The genes are TRBV7-9 and TRBJ2-5, with D perhaps matching TRBD1 (5 bases). V dropped 5 bases and J dropped 1 base, with 8 bases sitting between them. Germline CDR1 reads SEHNR; CDR2 reads FQNEAQ (reference sequence). The CDR3 loop spans 13 amino acids. As DNA, the CDR3 is TGTGCCAGCAGCAAAGACAGCCAAGAGACCCAGTACTTC. Protein product: CASSKDSQETQYF. Full variable domain (missing parts from reference TRBV7-9 and TRBJ2-5): DTGVSQNPRHKITKRGQNVTFRCDPISEHNRLYWYRQTLGQGPEFLTYFQNEAQLEKSRLLSDRFSAERPKGSFSTLEIQRTEQGDSAMYLCASSKDSQETQYFGPGTRLLVL.

The genes are TRBV19 and TRBJ1-3; 9 bases are a match to TRBD1. The CDR3 loop spans 18 amino acids. The germline V gene has CDR1 LNHDA and CDR2 SQIVND (reference sequence). Trimming at V came to 3 bases and at J to 1 base, leaving 10 bases not matched to a gene. The CDR3 loop is CASSIRSPGQGSGNTIYF. The CDR3 nucleotides read TGTGCCAGTAGTATTAGATCACCGGGACAGGGATCTGGAAACACCATATATTTT.

The chain couples TRBV4-3 to TRBJ2-3; D is possibly TRBD1 (6 bases). The CDR3 runs to 14 residues. Trimming shortened V by 4 bases and J by 8 bases, and 16 bases separated the two germline ends. Germline CDR1 is LGHNA and CDR2 is YSLEER. For the CDR3, the DNA is TGCGCCAGCAGCCGGATCATTAAAGGGGGTACGCAGTATTTT. This codes for CASSRIIKGGTQYF.